The TCR beta chain under discussion was sequenced for a study of T-cell reconstitution after alpha-beta-depleted transplantation in children. TCRbeta library construction was performed incorporating unique molecular identifiers. TCRdb re-called the PCR reads through MiXCR, storing one row per CDR3 protein. The repertoire holds a few hundred thousand distinct CDR3 sequences, with about 9.3% as singletons. This clonotype was found many times. At one boundary the junction diverges from the germline segment, which might be a read error. The CDR3 loop spans 14 amino acids. From germline, CDR1 is SGHTA and CDR2 FQGNSA.

Sequenced material: PBMCs from the stem cell graft donor, taken from the stem cell graft. The gene calls are TRBV7-2 and TRBJ2-7; 9 positions match TRBD2. The TCR sequence derives from a human donor who donated a stem cell graft to a child with acute lymphoblastic leukemia. The CDR3 DNA reads TGTGCCAGCAGCCTAGCGGGGTCTCCCTACGAGCAGTACTTC. Translating it yields CASSLAGSPYEQYF.